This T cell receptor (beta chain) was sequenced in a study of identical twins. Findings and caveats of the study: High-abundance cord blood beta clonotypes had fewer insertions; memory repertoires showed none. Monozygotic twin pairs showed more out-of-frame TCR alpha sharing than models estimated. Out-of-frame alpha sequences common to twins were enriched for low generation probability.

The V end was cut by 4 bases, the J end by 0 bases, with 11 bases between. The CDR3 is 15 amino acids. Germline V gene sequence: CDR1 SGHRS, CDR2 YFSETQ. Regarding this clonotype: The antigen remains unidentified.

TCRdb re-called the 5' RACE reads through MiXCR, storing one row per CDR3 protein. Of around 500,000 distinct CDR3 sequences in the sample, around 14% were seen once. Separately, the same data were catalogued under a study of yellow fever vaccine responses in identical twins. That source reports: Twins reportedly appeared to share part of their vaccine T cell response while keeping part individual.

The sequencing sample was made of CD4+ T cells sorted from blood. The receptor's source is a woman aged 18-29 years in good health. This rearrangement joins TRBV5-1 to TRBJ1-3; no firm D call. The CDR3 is CASSGGMTSGNTIYF. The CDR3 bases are TGCGCCAGCAGCGGAGGTATGACCTCTGGAAACACCATATATTTT.